Below are 13 T cell receptor beta chains sequenced from a single sample in a study of T cell responses to AZD1222 COVID-19 vaccine. Clones were sequenced by immunoSEQ multiplex PCR, and TCRdb holds only the in-frame ones, with some missing. The profile shows fewer than 90,000 clones, over 80% of them singletons. The sample in question was peripheral blood, obtained 28 days after the second AZD1222 dose. The receptors here all came from an adult who received the AZD1222 COVID-19 vaccine.

This chain joins TRBV5-1 and TRBJ1-1; TRBD1 is a possible D gene (5 bases). With 1 base removed from V and 5 bases from J, the gap between germline ends came to 18 bases. The CDR3 consists of 16 residues. Germline CDR1 and CDR2: SGHRS and YFSETQ. Here the CDR3 reads CASSLFGGGLGTEAFF. The CDR3 DNA sequence: TGCGCCAGCAGCTTGTTTGGGGGAGGACTAGGGACTGAAGCTTTCTTT.

This clone was seen a handful of times. The same CDR3 also results from other DNA sequences found in this sample. The gene calls are TRBV20-1 and TRBJ2-1; 12 bases fit TRBD2. V shed 3 bases, J shed 7 bases, and the junction held 28 bases outside the gene matches. Germline values: CDR1 DFQATT, CDR2 SNEGSKA (reference sequence). This CDR3 has 22 amino acids. CDR3 nucleotide sequence: TGCAGTGCTAGTCGAACTAGCGGGAGGACGCCTTCGAGCCCTTTCCCCTTAAATGAGCAGTTCTTC. Its translation: CSASRTSGRTPSSPFPLNEQFF.

This chain links TRBV28 with TRBJ1-3; 7 nucleotides align to TRBD1. Germline V lookup: CDR1 MDHEN, CDR2 SYDVKM. The CDR3 is made up of 16 amino acids. V was clipped by 5 bases and J by 0 bases; unmatched bases: 7. The CDR3 loop reads CASSTYRGTSGNTIYF. The DNA for the CDR3 is TGTGCCAGCAGTACCTACAGGGGAACCTCTGGAAACACCATATATTTT.

The V and J genes are TRBV5-1 and TRBJ2-3, with 9 bases fitting TRBD1. Per the germline V gene, CDR1 is SGHRS and CDR2 is YFSETQ. CDR3 size: 16 residues. V lost 4 bases to trimming and J lost 4 bases; unmatched junction nucleotides: 10. DNA of the CDR3: TGCGCCAGCAGCATCGGACAGGGGATGAGTTCAGATACGCAGTATTTT. Translated: CASSIGQGMSSDTQYF. Supplemented by reference TRBV5-1 and TRBJ2-3, the full variable domain reads KAGVTQTPRYLIKTRGQQVTLSCSPISGHRSVSWYQQTPGQGLQFLFEYFSETQRNKGNFPGRFSGRQFSNSRSEMNVSTLELGDSALYLCASSIGQGMSSDTQYFGPGTRLTVL.

This chain joins TRBV28 and TRBJ1-5; 8 bases line up with TRBD1. The V gene end was trimmed by 7 bases and the J gene end by 0 bases; junction bases not matched to a gene: 8. The CDR3 consists of 16 residues. Germline V gene data show CDR1 as MDHEN and CDR2 as SYDVKM. CDR3 protein: CASTLHRGYSNQPQHF. CDR3 nucleotides: TGTGCCAGCACCCTACACAGGGGGTATAGCAATCAGCCCCAGCATTTT.

The V call is TRBV30, the J call TRBJ2-2; D is possibly TRBD1 or TRBD2 (6 bases each). The CDR3 length is 13 residues. Germline loops: CDR1 GTSNPN, CDR2 SVGIG (reference sequence). Trimming cost V 4 bases and J 3 bases, with 9 bases left between them. The CDR3 reads CAWTGGDTGELFF. CDR3 bases: TGTGCCTGGACCGGGGGCGACACCGGGGAGCTGTTTTTT. Full variable domain (rest looked up from reference TRBV30 and TRBJ2-2): SQTIHQWPATLVQPVGSPLSLECTVEGTSNPNLYWYRQAAGRGLQLLFYSVGIGQISSEVPQNLSASRPQDRQFILSSKKLLLSDSGFYLCAWTGGDTGELFFGEGSRLTVL.

V gene TRBV18 combines with J gene TRBJ2-3; D remains ambiguous. In germline, CDR1 is KGHSH, CDR2 LQKENI. The germline V and J ends were trimmed by 3 bases and 0 bases, with 10 bases remaining between them. This CDR3 spans 15 amino acids. CDR3 protein: CASSPTLESTDTQYF. CDR3 bases: TGTGCCAGCTCACCGACGCTAGAGAGCACAGATACGCAGTATTTT.

This sequence joins TRBV19 and TRBJ1-1, with TRBD1 matching 7 bases. The CDR3 runs 16 residues. CDR1 LNHDA and CDR2 SQIVND come from the germline V gene (reference sequence). Losses at the gene ends were 3 bases for V and 2 bases for J; bases not matched to a gene: 9. The DNA of the CDR3 is TGTGCCAGTAGTATCCGAGGGGGCATGGCCAACACTGAAGCTTTCTTT. Amino acid sequence: CASSIRGGMANTEAFF.

Note on this clone: Mismatch with germline at one junction end may stem from a read error. V gene TRBV30 combines with J gene TRBJ1-2, with D unclear. Germline lookup yields CDR1 GTSNPN and CDR2 SVGIG (reference sequence). This CDR3 is built from 13 residues. The CDR3 bases are TGTGCCTGGAGCACCCCCGCCGGCGCGGTCAATGCCTTC. Its protein is CAWSTPAGAVNAF.

In nucleotides, the CDR3 is TGTGCCAGTTCCTCTAGCGGGTATTCCTACAATGAGCAGTTCTTC. Encoded protein: CASSSSGYSYNEQFF. The rearrangement uses TRBV18 and TRBJ2-1; 8 nucleotides align to TRBD2. The CDR3 is made up of 15 amino acids. Trimming took 9 bases from V and 1 from J; bases not matched to a gene: 8. The germline gives CDR1 KGHSH, CDR2 LQKENI.

This clone was counted only a few times. V and J are TRBV18 and TRBJ2-2; 9 bases line up with TRBD2. This CDR3 region has 16 residues. Trimming took 1 base from V and 4 from J; bases not matched to a gene: 4. The V gene's germline CDR1 is KGHSH and CDR2 LQKENI. DNA for the CDR3: TGTGCCAGCTCACCACGTTCGGGACTAGCCACCGGGGAGCTGTTTTTT. This codes for CASSPRSGLATGELFF.

The chain is built from TRBV6-4 and TRBJ1-2, with a tentative D call TRBD1 (5 bases). This CDR3 contains 14 residues. The V and J ends lost 1 base and 6 bases respectively, with 12 bases between them. CDR1 and CDR2 (germline): MRHNA, SNTAGT. The CDR3 reads CASSDFLGQDGYTF. CDR3 nucleotides: TGTGCCAGCAGTGACTTTCTGGGGCAGGATGGCTACACCTTC.

The CDR3 loop reads CASSLGPDWLEKLFF. CDR3 DNA sequence: TGCGCCAGCAGCTTGGGCCCGGATTGGCTTGAAAAACTGTTTTTT. V gene TRBV5-1 combines with J gene TRBJ1-4; D not resolved. The V and J ends lost 0 bases and 7 bases respectively, with 13 bases between them. There are 15 residues in the CDR3. Per the germline V gene, CDR1 is SGHRS and CDR2 is YFSETQ.